This T cell receptor (beta chain) was captured by sequencing in a study of cytotoxic CD8 clonotypes in ibrutinib-treated CLL. Looking at the study overall: By median roughly 74 months, 12 had progressed and about 15 stayed remitted; responses had been 2 complete and about 25 partial.

TCR beta libraries used 2 to 2.5 micrograms of genomic DNA from cryopreserved PBMCs. Using immunoSEQ multiplex PCR, the repertoire was profiled, and TCRdb retains in-frame clones only, with some absent. Of a few hundred thousand clones listed, over 60% are singletons. This clone has a handful of counts. V was pared by 5 bases and J by 4 bases, with 7 bases between. Germline V CDR1 and CDR2: MDHEN, SYDVKM. The CDR3 covers 12 residues. This TCR derives from a human donor with chronic lymphocytic leukemia. Specimen: PBMCs, collected after 36 months of ibrutinib treatment. This sequence joins TRBV28 and TRBJ2-3, with D uncertain. The CDR3 nucleotides are TGTGCCAGCAGTGACGGCCCAGATACGCAGTATTTT. It specifies CASSDGPDTQYF. The full variable domain, in which reference TRBV28 and TRBJ2-3 provide the parts outside the CDR3, is DVKVTQSSRYLVKRTGEKVFLECVQDMDHENMFWYRQDPGLGLRLIYFSYDVKMKEKGDIPEGYSVSREKKERFSLILESASTNQTSMYLCASSDGPDTQYFGPGTRLTVL.